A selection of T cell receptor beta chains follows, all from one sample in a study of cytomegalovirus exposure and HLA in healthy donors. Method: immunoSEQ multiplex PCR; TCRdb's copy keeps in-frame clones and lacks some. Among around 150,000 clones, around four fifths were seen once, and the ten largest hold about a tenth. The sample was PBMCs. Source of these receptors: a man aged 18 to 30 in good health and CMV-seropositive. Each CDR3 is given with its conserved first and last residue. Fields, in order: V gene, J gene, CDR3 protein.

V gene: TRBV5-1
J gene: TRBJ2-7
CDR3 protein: CASSFTGTEGGEQYF

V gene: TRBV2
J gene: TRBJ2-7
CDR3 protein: CASLLAAVSYEQYF

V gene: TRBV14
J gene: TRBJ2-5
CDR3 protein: CASSLLQETQYF

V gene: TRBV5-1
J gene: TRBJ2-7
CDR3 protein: CASRVGQVQYF

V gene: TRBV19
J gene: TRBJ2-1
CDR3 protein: CASSSSGVYNEQFF

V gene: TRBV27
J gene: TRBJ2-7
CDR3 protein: CASSLGGSYEQYF

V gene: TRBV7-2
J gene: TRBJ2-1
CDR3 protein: CASSARQGSHEQFF

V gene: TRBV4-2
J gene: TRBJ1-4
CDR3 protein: CASSRDRGEEKLFF

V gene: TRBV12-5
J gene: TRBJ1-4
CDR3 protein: CASGNTRGTRNEKLFF

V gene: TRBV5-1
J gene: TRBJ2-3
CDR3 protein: CASSSGLDVPDTQYF

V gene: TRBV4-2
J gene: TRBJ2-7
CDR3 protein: CASSQGGDEQYF

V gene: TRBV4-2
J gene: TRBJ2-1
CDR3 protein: CASSQARESHNEQFF

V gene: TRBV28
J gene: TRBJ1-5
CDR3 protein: CATGRYQPQHF

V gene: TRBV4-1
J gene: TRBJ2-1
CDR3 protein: CASSLERGGEQFF

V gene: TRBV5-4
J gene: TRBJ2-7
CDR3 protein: CASSAGLAGSLDEQYF

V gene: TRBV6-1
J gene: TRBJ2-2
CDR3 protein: CASSEEATGELFF

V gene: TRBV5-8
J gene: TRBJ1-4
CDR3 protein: CASSSGGGEKLFF

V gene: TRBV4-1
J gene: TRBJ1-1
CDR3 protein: CASSQAHRVYVGNTEAFF

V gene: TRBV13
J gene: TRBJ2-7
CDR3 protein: CASSLGRSYEQYF

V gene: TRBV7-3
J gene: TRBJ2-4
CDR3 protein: CASSLGSPKAKNIQYF

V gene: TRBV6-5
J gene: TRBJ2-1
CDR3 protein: CASSGSGLFYNEQFF

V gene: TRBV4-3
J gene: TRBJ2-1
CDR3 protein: CASSDSGTSGRNEQFF

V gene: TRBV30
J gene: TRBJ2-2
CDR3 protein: CAYLRGGIDTGELFF

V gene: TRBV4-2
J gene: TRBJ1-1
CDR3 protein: CASSQAGGAHVNTEAFF

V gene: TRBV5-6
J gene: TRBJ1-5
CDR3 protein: CASSTLGGQPQHF

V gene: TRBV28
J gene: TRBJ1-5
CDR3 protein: CASTPPEGHAQPQHF

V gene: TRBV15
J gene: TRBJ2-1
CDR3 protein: CATQGGLNEQFF

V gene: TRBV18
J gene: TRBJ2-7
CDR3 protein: CASSSPFSSYEQYF

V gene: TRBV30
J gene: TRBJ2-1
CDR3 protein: CAWSANEQFF

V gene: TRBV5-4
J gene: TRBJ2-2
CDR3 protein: CASRTDGGAGTGELFF

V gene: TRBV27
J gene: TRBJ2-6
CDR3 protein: CASRPGAGANVLTF

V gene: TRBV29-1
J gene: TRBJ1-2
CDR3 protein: CSVERPGGYGYTF

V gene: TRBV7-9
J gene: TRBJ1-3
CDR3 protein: CASSLNRGSGNTIYF

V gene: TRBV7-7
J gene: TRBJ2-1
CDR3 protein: CASSLLVGTYNEQFF

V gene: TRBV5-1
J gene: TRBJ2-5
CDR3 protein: CASSFGVQETQYF

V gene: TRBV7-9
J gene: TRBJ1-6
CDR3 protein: CASTFAAGLNSPLHF

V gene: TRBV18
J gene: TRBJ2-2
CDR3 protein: CASSPGIRGQAGELFF

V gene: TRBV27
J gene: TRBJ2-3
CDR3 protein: CASSTGLAERGDTQYF

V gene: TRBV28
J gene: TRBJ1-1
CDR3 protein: CASSSDRNTEAFF

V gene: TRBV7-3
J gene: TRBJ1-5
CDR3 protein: CASSSTNQPQHF

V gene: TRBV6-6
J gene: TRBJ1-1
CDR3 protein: CASSSTGGFTEAFF

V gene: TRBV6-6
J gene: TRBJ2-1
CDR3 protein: CASGLNEQFF

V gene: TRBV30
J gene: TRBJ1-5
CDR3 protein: CAWTTGYDQPQHF

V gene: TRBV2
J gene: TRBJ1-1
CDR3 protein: CASSRSVVANTEAFF

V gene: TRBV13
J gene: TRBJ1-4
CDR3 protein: CASSVKGGAREKLFF

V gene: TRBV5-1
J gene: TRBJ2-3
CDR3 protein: CASSLEAAGTDTQYF

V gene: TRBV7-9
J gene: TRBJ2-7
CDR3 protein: CASSGNELYEQYF